This record looks at one T cell receptor (beta chain) sequence and its context. This sample was included in a study of blood T cell repertoires in COVID-19. This CDR3 comprises 18 residues. Germline V gives CDR1 SGDLS, CDR2 YYNGEE. Trimming removed 0 bases from V and 4 bases from J; junction bases left unmatched: 10. TCRdb keeps only in-frame clones here, not all; method: immunoSEQ multiplex PCR. The sample carries approximately 270,000 clones, around nine tenths recorded once. The receptor was isolated from a man at least 80 years old with acute or convalescent COVID-19. Sequencing was done on a sample of peripheral blood. V is TRBV9 and J is TRBJ2-3, with 11 bases fitting TRBD1. This CDR3 reads CASSVAADRDRGADTQYF. CDR3 in DNA: TGTGCCAGCAGCGTAGCCGCCGACCGGGACAGGGGGGCAGATACGCAGTATTTT.